This T cell receptor beta chain emerged from a study of cytomegalovirus exposure and HLA in healthy donors. This CDR3 comprises 14 residues. V was trimmed by 2 bases and J by 8 bases, leaving 16 bases between them. CDR1 SGHRS and CDR2 YFSETQ come from the germline V gene. Broader study findings: A later analysis showed that HLA-associated TCR beta chains had undergone more clonal expansion than equally common others. HLA allele associations emerged for roughly 17,000 TCR beta sequences in a later analysis, at 0.05 false discovery rate.

The PCR had 60 Vbeta and 13 Jbeta primers. TCRdb's copy holds only in-frame clones and misses some; the assay was immunoSEQ multiplex PCR. Of under 150,000 clones in the sample, over 70% are singletons; the top ten hold 6.5% to 8%. Turning to this clone: Its specificity is not known.

This chain links TRBV5-1 with TRBJ1-2; possibly TRBD1 for D (5 bases). The sequence came from a woman between 35 and 50 years old in good health and CMV-seropositive. Sequencing was done on a sample of PBMCs. The CDR3 DNA reads TGCGCCAGCAGCTTTTTTGGTAGGGGTGAGGGCTACACCTTC. Translated, it gives CASSFFGRGEGYTF.